This T cell receptor (beta chain) was recovered during a study of cytomegalovirus exposure and HLA in healthy donors listed by TCRdb under 2017. Study-level background: In an earlier analysis of under 750 of the donors, 250 to 350 Gb of sequence data and roughly 100 million unique TCR beta sequences from about 179 million T cells were reported. The genetic ancestry cluster associated with self-reported Caucasian donors included around 76% of the 300 to 450 genotyped donors. The number of typed donors differed by locus: roughly 629-640 for A, B, C, DRB1 and DQB1; approximately 520 for DQA1; fewer than 610 for DPA1; and 450 to 480 for DPB1. To predict cytomegalovirus infection status, the study brought together high-throughput TCR immunosequencing, statistical association of individual TCRs with disease status, and machine learning. The study aimed to test whether cataloging public T cell receptors could reveal signatures of past pathogen exposure. An earlier analysis of 587 of the donors applied high-throughput TCR beta sequencing to assess whether each TCR beta V gene segment acted as functional or pseudogenic. Every repertoire in the discovery cohort had been generated on one and the same sequencing platform. In a later genetic analysis, genome-wide SNP genotypes for about three fifths of the roughly 670 donors were used, and that subset was treated as a discovery cohort. A handful of DR-DQ haplotypes were handled as single units for association and clustering because linkage in the cohort was strong. An early release that covered about 600 HLA-typed donors contained approximately 290 gigabases of sequencing data and tens of millions of unique TCR sequences. Donor age, sex, ethnicity and CMV serostatus were collected together with the repertoire data. The later analysis used no new phenotypic data to find candidate immune exposures, relying instead on TCR beta sequences and their occurrence across donors. To study patterns of TCR occurrence, a later analysis re-analyzed previously published TCR beta repertoires from more than 550 donors and added high-resolution HLA genotyping. On average, 235,054 unique TCR beta nucleotide sequences were sequenced per donor among a few hundred genotyped donors of the cohort, with 15% to 20% of those sequences being non-productive. HLA typing included class I and class II loci at four-digit resolution. The T cell repertoires of under 700 subjects were profiled by immunosequencing and related to cytomegalovirus serostatus. Besides the first cohort of some 670 subjects, a separate validation cohort made up of 120 different subjects was used.

At the junction V is shortened by 0 bases and J by 4 bases, with 10 bases in between. Taken from cysteine to phenylalanine, the CDR3 has 15 residues. Kept here is only the CDR3 DNA, which spans 45 bases and is read in frame from base 1. In the germline V gene (reference sequence), CDR1 corresponds to LNHNV and CDR2 to YYDKDF. The cohort was made up of several hundred healthy bone marrow donors. Cohort members were all nominally healthy when sampled, although unrecorded immune exposures were likely present. Of the 700 or so cohort members, just under 300 had a positive CMV serostatus and 352 had a negative one, while no CMV serostatus was recorded for the donor. Each donor provided a peripheral blood sample, and peripheral blood mononuclear cells were used for TCR beta sequencing. Genomic DNA was extracted from the blood cell samples with the Qiagen DNeasy Blood Extraction Kit. Overall study results and their limits: Because the 87-base-pair reads could not distinguish some IMGT-functional V segments, including TRBV6-2 and TRBV6-3, those segments were excluded. In an earlier analysis of approximately 600 of the donors, most TCR beta V segments were observed in productive rearrangements about 87% or about 30% of the time, broadly matching IMGT annotations. Specific HLA alleles were associated with 15,000 to 20,000 TCR beta sequences at a false discovery rate of 0.05 in a later analysis. Compared with equally common non-associated chains, HLA-associated TCR beta chains in a later analysis were more clonally expanded and had lower generation probabilities. Correlated functional status among segregating V segments might reflect linkage disequilibrium, but an unknown experimental factor could not be ruled out. In a later genetic analysis, fewer N-insertions in productive TCRs were reported among donors in an Asian-associated ancestry cluster than the roughly 640-donor mean. In this cohort, only TCR beta chains were sequenced, and detectable features were limited by the absence of alpha or paired-chain data. The authors suggested that the approach could potentially be extended to other disease states and immunological phenotypes. When HLA alleles, especially DR and DQ, strongly co-occurred, attributing TCR associations to individual alleles was difficult. Several of the top co-occurrence clusters appeared to be linked to parvovirus B19, influenza, CMV and Epstein-Barr virus, according to a later analysis. A further reported finding was that TCR beta sequences accurately predicted the HLA-A and HLA-B alleles for most subjects in the first cohort. The classifier was reported to diagnose cytomegalovirus status with high specificity and sensitivity in both the original cohort and the validation cohort. Presence/absence analyses assumed roughly uniform sequencing depth across donors, an assumption that may not hold. According to a later analysis, TCR association rates differed among HLA loci, with DRB1 alleles showing the most associated TCRs and HLA-C alleles showing the fewest. Most TCR sequences were observed very rarely across donors, whereas some public TCRs were present in many individuals. Most CMV-associated TCR beta chains appeared to be HLA-restricted in a later analysis, and the HLA associations seemed to be driven largely by CMV exposure. The earlier analysis of 587 of the donors excluded fewer than 20 rarely observed V segments, including chromosome 9 orphons, because counts were too low. In vitro tests confirmed that three of the cytomegalovirus-associated TCR beta chains recognize cytomegalovirus antigens. Because HLA typing was unavailable for some donors at each locus, only the typed subset was used in association tests. For the cohort, immune exposure information was limited to CMV serostatus. In the study, approximately 150 TCR beta chains were listed as associated with cytomegalovirus. A cluster of highly shared sequence variants was judged likely to be a technical artifact of the sequencing pipeline. A later genetic analysis associated a missense DCLRE1C variant with V-gene and J-gene trimming of TCR beta chains, and an independent cohort replicated the association.

As for this clone: What antigen it recognizes has not been identified.

Receptor libraries were prepared by the immunoSEQ multiplex PCR assay. The multiplex PCR relied on a mix of 60 forward primers for TCR Vbeta segments and 13 reverse primers for TCR Jbeta segments. A multiplex PCR assay on genomic DNA amplified the CDR3 region of rearranged TCR beta genes. The amplified TCR beta libraries were sequenced on the Illumina HiSeq System as 87-base-pair reads. The paper's processing steps were these. In a later analysis, some 80 million unique TCR beta chains were counted across the approximately 640 repertoires, and approximately 11 million of these chains were shared by at least two donors. Raw reads were error-corrected and collapsed into unique sequences with a nearest-neighbor algorithm that merged closely related sequences to remove PCR and sequencing errors. To assign V, D and J gene segments, CDR3 sequences were aligned to IMGT reference sequences. Each retained sequence needed at least a six-nucleotide match to both a V gene segment and a J gene segment. A rearrangement was called productive if the CDR3 had no stop codons and remained in frame with V and J, and every other rearrangement was called non-productive. Following IMGT convention, CDR3 was defined as the stretch from the second conserved V-encoded cysteine up to the conserved J-encoded phenylalanine. In an earlier analysis of approximately 590 of the donors, sequences lacking an unambiguous match to a single V gene segment were excluded. An earlier analysis of almost 600 of the donors classified V segments as functional when productive rearrangements were above 56.7% and as segregating when the standard deviation between donors was above 5%. To diagnose cytomegalovirus status from the catalog of TCR beta chain sequences, a statistical classification framework was built. V and J gene assignment, in a later analysis, came from comparing TCR nucleotide sequences with IMGT/GENE-DB human TR gene sequences. Using the TCRdist pipeline, a later analysis assigned CDR3 sequences along with most-parsimonious VDJ recombination scenarios. A later analysis defined each TCR beta chain by its CDR3 amino acid sequence plus V-gene family, and excluded reads lacking a unique V-gene family. As a way to deal with suspected cross-contamination and a sequencing artifact, a later analysis dropped under 600 nucleotide sequences that were highly shared and had low generation probability. In a later analysis, a clonal expansion index was calculated for each public chain from normalized within-repertoire ranks of inferred template counts. In a later analysis, generation probabilities were computed using a VDJ recombination model fitted to out-of-frame rearrangements, and the results were checked against IGoR. In a later analysis, hypergeometric tests were used to score TCR-TCR, TCR-HLA and TCR-CMV co-occurrence, with a repertoire-size bias correction applied to TCR pairs. To estimate false discovery rates, a later analysis permuted the HLA or CMV assignments 20 times. In a later analysis, co-occurring TCRs were grouped using DBSCAN, with TCRdist sequence similarity added in when clustering inside HLA-allele-positive subsets. Co-occurrence clustering excluded repertoires with fewer than 30,000 or more than 120,000 public chains, plus five with anomalous nucleotide sharing. TCRdb took this table from immuneACCESS and kept in-frame rearrangements with V and J called. Such tables lack part of the clones; where checked against another copy, unresolved V genes explain under half of the gap, and the rest is unexplained. V and J calls and clone size are as listed in that table; D and trimming were resolved from the DNA. The table of this sample itemizes about 40,000 clones. Jointly, the top ten make up approximately 6.3% of the sample.

The receptor chain draws on TRBV15 and TRBJ1-5; too little of a D gene remains to name it. Sequencing was performed on PBMCs. The receptor was derived from a human donor in good health. The base sequence is TGTGCCACCAGCAGAGAGAGTACTCGGAATCAGCCCCAGCATTTT. Translated, this gives CATSRESTRNQPQHF.